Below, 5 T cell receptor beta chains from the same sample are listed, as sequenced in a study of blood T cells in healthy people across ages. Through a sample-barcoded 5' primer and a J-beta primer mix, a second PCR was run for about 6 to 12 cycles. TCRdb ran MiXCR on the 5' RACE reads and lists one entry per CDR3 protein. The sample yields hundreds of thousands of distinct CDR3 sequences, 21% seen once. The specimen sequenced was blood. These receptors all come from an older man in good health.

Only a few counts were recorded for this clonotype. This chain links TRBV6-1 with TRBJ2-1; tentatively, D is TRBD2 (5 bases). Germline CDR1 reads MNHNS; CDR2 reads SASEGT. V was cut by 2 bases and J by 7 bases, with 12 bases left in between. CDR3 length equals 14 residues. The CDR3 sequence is CASSESLALNEQFF. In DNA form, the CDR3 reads TGTGCCAGCAGTGAAAGTCTAGCTTTGAATGAGCAGTTCTTC.

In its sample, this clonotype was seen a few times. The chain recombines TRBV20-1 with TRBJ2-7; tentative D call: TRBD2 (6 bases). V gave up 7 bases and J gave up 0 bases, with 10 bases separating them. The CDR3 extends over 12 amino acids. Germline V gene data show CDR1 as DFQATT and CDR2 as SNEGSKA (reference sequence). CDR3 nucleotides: TGCAGTGGCGGGAAAAGCTCCTACGAGCAGTACTTC. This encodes CSGGKSSYEQYF.

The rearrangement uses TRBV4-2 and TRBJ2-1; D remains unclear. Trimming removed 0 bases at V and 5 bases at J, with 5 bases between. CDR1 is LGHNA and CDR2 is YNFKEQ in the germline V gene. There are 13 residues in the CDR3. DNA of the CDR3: TGTGCCAGCAGCCAAGAGTCAGACAATGAGCAGTTCTTC. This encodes CASSQESDNEQFF.

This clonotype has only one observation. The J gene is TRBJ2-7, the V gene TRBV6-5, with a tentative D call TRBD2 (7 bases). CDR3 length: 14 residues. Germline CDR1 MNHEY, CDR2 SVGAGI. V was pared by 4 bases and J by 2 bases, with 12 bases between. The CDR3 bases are TGTGCCAGCAGTTCGGTCGGGGGGCCCTACGAGCAGTACTTC. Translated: CASSSVGGPYEQYF.

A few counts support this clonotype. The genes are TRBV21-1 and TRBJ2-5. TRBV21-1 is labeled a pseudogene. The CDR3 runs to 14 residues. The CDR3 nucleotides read TGTGCCAGCAGCAACGAAGGGAACCAAGGGACCCAGTACTTC. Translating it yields CASSNEGNQGTQYF.